The clone carrying this T cell receptor (beta chain) was detected many times. Its target is unknown. Each patient was aged 18 to 65 and had newly diagnosed hyperthyroidism of under 2 months' duration. Patients were excluded because of uncontrolled infection, other autoimmune disease, pregnancy or lactation. The PBMCs were taken from approximately 9.7 ml of fresh peripheral blood. The data derive from a study of T cells in Graves' hyperthyroidism and ophthalmopathy. Amplified TCR beta CDR3 regions derived from RNA transcripts. HTBI primers were the set used in a first-round RT-PCR of the TCR CDR3. TCRdb re-called the multiplex PCR reads through MiXCR, storing one row per CDR3 protein. The sample comprises hundreds of thousands of distinct CDR3 sequences, around 14% of which are singletons, and 9.2% rests with the top ten. Study conclusions and caveats: Among thyroid clonotypes expanded above 0.001, most also appeared in blood.

Sequences were obtained from blood. The sequence came from a woman aged 18-29 years with Graves' hyperthyroidism.

The CDR3 sequence: CARGTGGNSPLHF. In nucleotides, the CDR3 is TGTGCCAGAGGGACAGGGGGTAATTCACCCCTCCACTTT. The chain employs TRBV2 and TRBJ1-6; 11 nucleotides agree with TRBD1. The V gene's germline CDR1 is SNHLY and CDR2 FYNNEI. CDR3 size: 13 residues. Germline trimming cut 9 bases from V and 6 bases from J; bases unmatched to any gene: 1.